This T cell receptor beta chain was profiled in a study of human T cells and chemical hapten exposure (dated by TCRdb to 2020 to 2022). At the level of the whole study: For sensitization, 2% DPC in acetone was applied to a roughly 2 cm by roughly 2 cm area of upper inner arm skin. Patients additionally received weekly therapeutic DPC doses to the scalp throughout the approximately 22-week study period. Approximately 28 alopecia patients gave blood for TCR sequencing at one to four time points (pre-sensitization, 2, 6 and 24 weeks). The study tracked peripheral blood TCR repertoire changes in vivo during primary and secondary sensitization to the hapten diphenylcyclopropenone (DPC) in alopecia patients. Blood was sampled from patients pre-sensitization (week 0) and at 2, 6 and about 24 weeks after DPC sensitization. Libraries were pooled for sequencing, and variation in per-sample TCR yields was attributed mainly to small differences in library volumes within the pool. The mostly female patient cohort included alopecia areata with under or over 50% scalp involvement, alopecia totalis and alopecia universalis. Patch testing on the upper back used Finn chambers containing 0.01% DPC, with scoring done after 6 days according to International Contact Dermatitis Research Group standards.

What the research found in general, with its limitations: All patients had alopecia, a presumed autoimmune disease, so their immune response might differ from that of healthy individuals. Compared with pre-sensitization or healthy control sets, expanded TCRs formed significantly more large CDR3 similarity clusters, which is consistent with antigen-driven responses. After repeated subsampling, changes were observed in the strength of the expansion versus patch-test correlation and in the threshold at which the correlation became significant. Patch test score was positively correlated with the number of PT1 expanded TCRs, with significance at thresholds 8, 16 and 32 but not at 4. DPC sensitization did not change how many TCRs were above 1 in 1000 frequency, and no evidence was found of alterations in global repertoire structure.

Including cysteine and phenylalanine, the CDR3 has 14 amino acids. Only the CDR3 DNA is retained, 42 bases long and in frame from the first base. According to the germline V gene, CDR1 reads MNHEY and CDR2 reads SVGAGI. V ends up 5 bases short and J 1 base short, with an unmatched junction base count of 3. Note on this clonotype: The antigen this receptor binds is unknown. No base quality information exists; no much larger clone differs at one position.

Library construction relied on RACE. The listed sequencing device is NextSeq 500. During library preparation, unique molecular identifiers were attached to individual cDNA molecules so that TCRs could be counted quantitatively and reproducibly. For every blood RNA sample, sequencing covered both the TCR alpha and TCR beta chains. The source study handled its data this way. A median of about 89,000 TCRs per sample was observed, with a range of 23,224 to 690,600. The Decombinator software suite was used to annotate the V, J and CDR3 of the TCR reads. To make PS versus PT1 abundance plots, every sample was subsampled to the same number of TCRs (28,000). TCRs were defined as expanded if absent before sensitization and observed at least eight times at the 2-week time point. Through fastp at Q25 and MiXCR, TCRdb rebuilt clones from the public reads, retaining in-frame beta chains. For every CDR3 protein sequence, its rows merge into one entry that carries the most common genes and DNA. The V and J calls shown here were made by TCRdb, not taken from the authors' results. This sample gives 300,000 to 400,000 distinct CDR3 sequences in total; approximately 5% of them show up just once. The ten biggest clones cover approximately 2.4% of the sample.

The time point label on this specimen signifies: pre-sensitization, week 0. Sample treatment or condition, as interpreted from the label and publication: therapeutic diphenylcyclopropenone sensitization with weekly scalp DPC. Blood at each patch-test visit was drawn before the patch test was applied. Eligible patients were aged 18 to 70, diagnosed with alopecia, deemed suitable for DPC therapy, and excluded if pregnant. Total RNA was extracted from unfractionated whole blood collected in Tempus Blood RNA tubes. This TCR derives from a woman aged 45-65 years with alopecia areata. Some clones in this sample may be carry-over from other donors' samples. The chain joins TRBV6-5 to TRBJ2-3, with 7 bases in between that match TRBD2. Material: whole blood, obtained in connection with sensitization to the hapten diphenylcyclopropenone (DPC). The CDR3: CASSNLAGTDTQYF. The bases are TGTGCCAGCAGTAATCTAGCGGGCACAGATACGCAGTATTTT.